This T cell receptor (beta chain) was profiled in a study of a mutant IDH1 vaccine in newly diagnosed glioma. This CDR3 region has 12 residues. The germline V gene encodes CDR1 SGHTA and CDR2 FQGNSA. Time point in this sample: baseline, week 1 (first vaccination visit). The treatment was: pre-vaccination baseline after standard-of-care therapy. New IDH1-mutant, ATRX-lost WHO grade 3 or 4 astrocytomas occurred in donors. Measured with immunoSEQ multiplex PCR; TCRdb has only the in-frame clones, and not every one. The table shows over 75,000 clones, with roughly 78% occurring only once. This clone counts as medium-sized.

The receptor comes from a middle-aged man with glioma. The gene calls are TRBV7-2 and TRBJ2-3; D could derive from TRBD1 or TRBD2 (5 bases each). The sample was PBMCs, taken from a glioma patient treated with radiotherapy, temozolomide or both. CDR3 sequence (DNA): TGTGCTATCGGGGCGCAGCACGATACGCAGTATTTT. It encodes CAIGAQHDTQYF.